This TCR beta chain was obtained from a study of T cell responses to AZD1222 COVID-19 vaccine (dated by TCRdb to the early 2020s). For the wider study: A total of under 250 trial participants underwent TCR sequencing, of whom about 210 had received two doses of AZD1222 and 26 had received two doses of the MenACWY control vaccine. Enrollment into the trials was organized by age into subgroups of 18-55, 56-69 and 70-plus years, and those subgroups contained 148, 28 and 57 TCR-sequenced participants, respectively.

Interpreted using the paper, the time point label stands for: about 28 days (+/-7) after the second vaccine dose. AZD1222 recipients with second doses at about 4 weeks or about 12 weeks were pooled, because spike-specific TCR depth and breadth did not differ between schedules. The vaccinee samples were drawn from two UK trials, COV001 and COV002, one of which was a single-blind randomized controlled phase 2/3 trial testing AZD1222 (ChAdOx1 nCoV-19) in healthy adults. Trial participant PBMC samples were collected at day 0 and day 28 after the second dose for TCRbeta chain sequencing. Study-wide findings and limitations: Epitopes outside the regions mutated in the B.1.351 and B.1.1.7 variants were reportedly recognized by nearly half of the unique spike-specific TCRs. In the small 56-69-year group, the increase in depth fell short of significance, most likely because of low power. Because no day 14 peak-response samples were available, repertoires were characterized only after the peak T cell response. Participants were mostly white British, with more females than males. The authors suggested clonal diversity may have been underestimated. Vaccine-associated CD4 TCRs spanned the whole spike protein, with dominant responses in regions 160-218 and 743-854. After two AZD1222 doses, both the breadth and the depth of spike-specific TCRs were significantly higher than at day 0 and than in MenACWY recipients. Conclusions about previously exposed vaccinees are limited, since just six AZD1222 recipients were seropositive for SARS-CoV-2 at baseline.

The CDR3 regions of human TCRbeta chains were analyzed by immunosequencing. The original pipeline was this. TCRs in the repertoires were matched against a reference library of SARS-CoV-2-specific TCRs that had been generated with the MIRA antigen-specificity platform. Breadth was defined as the fraction of unique TCRs that were SARS-CoV-2-associated, and depth was defined as the fraction of total T cells that were SARS-CoV-2-associated. Each spike-specific TCR was assigned to its reactive spike region and to a CD4 or CD8 class using the MIRA data. Log10-transformed breadth and depth values were compared by one-way ANOVA with Sidak's multiple comparisons tests. TCRdb took this table from immuneACCESS and kept in-frame rearrangements with V and J called. Such tables lack part of the clones; where checked against another copy, unresolved V genes explain under half of the gap, and the rest is unexplained. V and J calls plus clone size are reproduced from that table; the DNA served to infer D and trimming. Here the sample has about 61,000 clones; around 81% occur a single time. Approximately 25% of the sample lies in the top ten.

This clone has a handful of counts. There is no known antigen for this receptor. The input lacks base qualities; no much larger clone sits a single base away. Reading the germline V gene gives CDR1 SGHTA and CDR2 FQGNSA. Between the V and J ends, shortened by 5 bases and 9 bases respectively, the junction contains 17 bases. The CDR3 starts with the cysteine, ends with the phenylalanine, and has 14 residues. Left in the record is the CDR3 DNA by itself, 42 bases read in frame from the first base. The rearrangement joined TRBV7-2 to TRBJ2-1; TRBD2 might be the D gene, on 7 matching bases. The receptor comes from an adult who received the AZD1222 COVID-19 vaccine. This specimen consisted of peripheral blood, obtained 28 days after the second AZD1222 dose. The bases read TGTGCCAGCAGCGCCGCCGCGGGGGCTGGTGAGCAGTTCTTC. It is translated as CASSAAAGAGEQFF.